The clone carrying this TCR beta chain was recorded only once. Antigen: not known. The CDR3 contains 13 residues. V was cut by 6 bases and J by 3 bases, with 11 bases left in between. The germline V gene has CDR1 ENHRY and CDR2 SYGVKD. This specimen comes from a study of T cells in Graves' hyperthyroidism and ophthalmopathy. Study-level findings and limits: Clonotypes that were expanded in thyroid above 0.001 mostly appeared in blood too.

The TCR beta CDR3 regions underwent amplification using RNA transcripts as the source. First-round RT-PCR of the TCR CDR3 relied on the HTBI primer set. In TCRdb, the multiplex PCR reads were re-called with MiXCR into one record per CDR3 protein. Of about 660,000 distinct CDR3 sequences in the sample, about 45% were seen once. The source of this sequence is an adult man with Graves' disease, either hyperthyroidism or ophthalmopathy (not recorded which). The sample was peripheral blood or thyroid tissue (not recorded which). The V and J genes are TRBV10-3 and TRBJ1-1; D not certain. This CDR3 is CAIRTYGDTEAFF. CDR3 DNA sequence: TGTGCCATCAGGACCTACGGGGACACTGAAGCTTTCTTT.